The next 32 T cell receptor beta chains were all read from a single sample in a study of cytomegalovirus exposure and HLA in healthy donors (dated by TCRdb to about 2017). The method behind the library was the immunoSEQ multiplex PCR assay. TCRdb holds this immuneACCESS table with in-frame rearrangements only. Some clones are missing; in checked studies, unresolved V genes explain under half, and the rest has no known cause. This sample comprises fewer than 200,000 clones, around nine tenths of them detected only once. The top ten constitute more than 5.5% of the sample. Sequencing input: PBMCs. The receptor source for this set is a man under 40 in good health and CMV-seropositive.

This chain links TRBV6-1 with TRBJ2-1; 7 nucleotides line up with TRBD2. Germline V gene lookup returns CDR1 MNHNS and CDR2 SASEGT. V was clipped by 6 bases and J by 6 bases; unmatched bases: 11. CDR3 length equals 15 residues. The CDR3 region has the DNA TGTGCCAGCAGATACACGACCCCGGGAGGCAATGAGCAGTTCTTC. Translating it yields CASRYTTPGGNEQFF.

A note on this clone: Other DNA sequences within the sample encode an identical CDR3. This rearrangement joins TRBV27 to TRBJ2-7; TRBD2 matches 8 bases. J lost 1 base, V lost 5 bases, and 10 bases had no gene match. From germline, CDR1 is MNHEY and CDR2 SMNVEV (reference sequence). The CDR3 totals 16 residues. CDR3 nucleotide sequence: TGTGCCAGCAGTCCACTAGCGGTCCAACCTTCCTACGAGCAGTACTTC. Amino acids: CASSPLAVQPSYEQYF.

This rearrangement joins TRBV6-5 to TRBJ2-7; 7 bases fit TRBD1. The CDR3 is 14 amino acids. Trimming removed 4 bases from V and 1 base from J; junction bases left unmatched: 4. The germline gives CDR1 MNHEY, CDR2 SVGAGI. In DNA form, the CDR3 reads TGTGCCAGCAGTTCCAGACAGGGATCCTACGAGCAGTACTTC. It yields the protein CASSSRQGSYEQYF.

The chain has TRBV7-3 and TRBJ2-3, with D possibly matching TRBD2 (6 bases). Germline V gene sequence: CDR1 SGHTA, CDR2 FQGTGA. V lost 5 bases and J 3 bases, leaving 15 bases between the germline ends. The CDR3 is 15 residues long. DNA of the CDR3: TGTGCCAGCAGCGTCTACGGGGGAGCTACAGATACGCAGTATTTT. Its translation is CASSVYGGATDTQYF.

This chain joins TRBV7-2 and TRBJ1-1, with TRBD1 identical over 8 bases. Germline V gives CDR1 SGHTA, CDR2 FQGNSA. The V segment lost 1 base and the J segment 2 bases; nucleotides outside the gene matches: 3. The CDR3 extends over 15 amino acids. The CDR3 nucleotides are TGTGCCAGCAGCTTAGTGACAGGGGCTAACACTGAAGCTTTCTTT. It specifies CASSLVTGANTEAFF.

The gene calls are TRBV5-1 and TRBJ2-7; 11 bases fit TRBD2. V was pared by 2 bases and J by 4 bases, with 8 bases of the junction left unmatched. The CDR3 consists of 16 residues. CDR1 and CDR2 (germline): SGHRS, YFSETQ. The CDR3 here is CASSFGLLAGDYEQYF. In nucleotides, the CDR3 is TGCGCCAGCAGCTTCGGGTTACTAGCGGGGGATTACGAGCAGTACTTC.

The chain uses TRBV4-3 and TRBJ2-3; weak D call: TRBD2 (5 bases). Trimming shortened V by 0 bases and J by 2 bases, and 15 bases separated the two germline ends. The CDR3 length is 17 residues. CDR1 is LGHNA, CDR2 YSLEER, per germline. The CDR3 DNA reads TGCGCCAGCAGCCAAGATGTTTCGGGAAGAAACACAGATACGCAGTATTTT. As protein: CASSQDVSGRNTDTQYF.

This chain joins TRBV27 and TRBJ1-2; 7 bases are shared with TRBD1. Germline-derived CDR1 and CDR2 are MNHEY and SMNVEV (reference sequence). Losses at the gene ends were 5 bases for V and 5 bases for J; bases not matched to a gene: 8. The CDR3 spans 14 residues. The CDR3 DNA reads as TGTGCCAGCAGTGCCCAGGACAGGTCGTATGGCTACACCTTC. Translated: CASSAQDRSYGYTF.

The chain employs TRBV11-2 and TRBJ2-3, with D possibly being TRBD2 (6 bases). CDR3 length: 16 residues. V gave up 2 bases and J gave up 0 bases, with 12 bases separating them. The germline CDR1 and CDR2 sequences are SGHAT and FQNNGV. For the CDR3, the DNA is TGTGCCAGCAGCTTATTGGGCGGGACTAGCACAGATACGCAGTATTTT. It is translated as CASSLLGGTSTDTQYF.

The chain employs TRBV6-6 and TRBJ1-5; D may be TRBD1 (6 bases). From germline, CDR1 is MNHNY and CDR2 SVGAGI (reference sequence). The length of the CDR3 is 16 residues. V shed 5 bases and J shed 0 bases, with 14 bases lying between them. The chain's CDR3 is CASSLQGSYSNQPQHF. The DNA of the CDR3 is TGTGCCAGCAGTCTACAGGGCTCGTATAGCAATCAGCCCCAGCATTTT.

The CDR3 region is CASSSQYTKQYF. Written as DNA, the CDR3 is TGTGCCAGCAGTTCGCAGTATACCAAGCAGTACTTC. This chain connects TRBV28 to TRBJ2-7; D ambiguous. There are 12 residues in the CDR3. Germline lookup yields CDR1 MDHEN and CDR2 SYDVKM. The V end lost 4 bases, the J end lost 8 bases, and 12 bases lay between the germline ends.

This chain connects TRBV11-3 to TRBJ1-1; D is unresolved. CDR1 is SGHNT and CDR2 is YENEEA in the germline V gene. The V and J ends lost 0 bases and 1 base respectively, with 9 bases between them. The CDR3 is 15 amino acids. CDR3 sequence: CASSLERGGNTEAFF. CDR3 in DNA: TGTGCCAGCAGCTTAGAACGGGGAGGGAACACTGAAGCTTTCTTT. The whole variable domain, filled in from reference TRBV11-3 and TRBJ1-1, reads EAGVVQSPRYKIIEKKQPVAFWCNPISGHNTLYWYLQNLGQGPELLIRYENEEAVDDSQLPKDRFSAERLKGVDSTLKIQPAELGDSAVYLCASSLERGGNTEAFFGQGTRLTVV.

This chain connects TRBV6-1 to TRBJ2-2, with no clear D. V was trimmed by 5 bases and J by 8 bases, leaving 12 bases between them. The length of the CDR3 is 13 residues. Germline CDR1 and CDR2: MNHNS and SASEGT. CDR3 region: CASSLPSGGELFF. CDR3 sequence (DNA): TGTGCCAGCAGTCTCCCGAGTGGGGGGGAGCTGTTTTTT.

V gene TRBV11-2 combines with J gene TRBJ2-1; D is unresolved. V lost 5 bases and J 8 bases, leaving 7 bases between the germline ends. The CDR3 is 11 residues long. CDR1 is SGHAT and CDR2 is FQNNGV in the germline V gene. As DNA, the CDR3 is TGTGCCAGCAGCCCCGGCTATGAGCAGTTCTTC. As protein: CASSPGYEQFF.

This clone appeared a single time. This chain uses TRBV9 with TRBJ2-3, with no clear D. Germline loops: CDR1 SGDLS, CDR2 YYNGEE. The V and J ends lost 5 bases and 4 bases respectively, with 11 bases between them. CDR3 size: 13 residues. CDR3 coding DNA: TGTGCCAGCAGTGATAACCTGGCAGATACGCAGTATTTT. Translation: CASSDNLADTQYF.

The CDR3 protein is CASSIGGSREQYF. CDR3 DNA: TGTGCCAGTAGTATCGGAGGCTCGCGCGAGCAGTACTTC. V usage is TRBV19 and J usage is TRBJ2-7, with TRBD2 as a possible D gene (5 bases). The V end was cut by 3 bases, the J end by 6 bases, with 12 bases between. This CDR3 has 13 amino acids. Germline CDR1 LNHDA, CDR2 SQIVND (reference sequence).

This clone was counted a single time. This chain connects TRBV5-8 to TRBJ1-1, with a possible D match to TRBD1 (6 bases). The CDR3 consists of 13 residues. V was pared by 3 bases and J by 8 bases, with 14 bases between. CDR1 is SGHTS and CDR2 is YDEGEE in the germline V gene. The CDR3 nucleotides are TGTGCCAGCAGCTATCGCGCGGACAGAGAAGCTTTCTTT. It translates to CASSYRADREAFF.

This chain connects TRBV7-6 to TRBJ2-2; TRBD2 aligns across 8 bases. CDR1 and CDR2 from the germline V gene are SGHVS and FNYEAQ. The CDR3 contains 16 residues. Unmatched junction bases numbered 7, after V lost 3 bases and J lost 4 bases. CDR3 DNA: TGTGCCAGCAGCTTGGGAGCGGGAGCGCTCACCGGGGAGCTGTTTTTT. Translation gives CASSLGAGALTGELFF. Using reference TRBV7-6 and TRBJ2-2 for the parts outside the CDR3, the full variable domain is GAGVSQSPRYKVTKRGQDVALRCDPISGHVSLYWYRQALGQGPEFLTYFNYEAQQDKSGLPNDRFSAERPEGSISTLTIQRTEQRDSAMYRCASSLGAGALTGELFFGEGSRLTVL.

V and J are TRBV7-6 and TRBJ1-2, with D perhaps matching TRBD1 (6 bases). Germline CDR1 reads SGHVS; CDR2 reads FNYEAQ. This CDR3 is built from 14 residues. Trimming took off 5 bases at V and 6 bases at J, with 16 bases between the two ends. CDR3 amino acids: CASSLGGGGDGYTF. CDR3 sequence (DNA): TGTGCCAGCAGCCTAGGCGGGGGGGGCGATGGCTACACCTTC.

The chain carries TRBV19 and TRBJ1-1, with a tentative D call TRBD1 (5 bases). The V gene lost 2 bases and the J gene lost 1 base, with 11 bases spanning the gap. CDR1 LNHDA and CDR2 SQIVND come from the germline V gene (reference sequence). CDR3 length equals 15 residues. The CDR3 here is CASSIRATANTEAFF. The CDR3 DNA reads TGTGCCAGTAGTATACGGGCGACAGCGAACACTGAAGCTTTCTTT.

This clone was counted a single time. This chain connects TRBV30 to TRBJ2-5; D unresolved. The CDR3 extends over 12 amino acids. Trimming removed 7 bases at V and 4 bases at J, with 13 bases between. Per the germline V gene, CDR1 is GTSNPN and CDR2 is SVGIG (reference sequence). CDR3 protein: CASARSAETQYF. The CDR3, as DNA: TGTGCCTCCGCCCGGTCTGCAGAGACCCAGTACTTC.

The sample holds a few counts of this clone. The V call is TRBV14, the J call TRBJ1-6; 7 nucleotides agree with TRBD1. Germline CDR1 and CDR2: SGHDN and FVKESK. CDR3 length: 14 amino acids. J was trimmed by 6 bases and V by 2 bases; bases with no gene match: 1. This CDR3 is CASSQHRGNSPLHF. The CDR3 region has the DNA TGTGCCAGCAGCCAACACAGGGGTAATTCACCCCTCCACTTT.

The chain is built from TRBV9 and TRBJ1-2; a possible D gene is TRBD1 (6 bases). From germline, CDR1 is SGDLS and CDR2 YYNGEE. The length of the CDR3 is 13 residues. The V end was cut by 3 bases, the J end by 3 bases, with 9 bases between. The CDR3 DNA sequence: TGTGCCAGCAGCGCAGGGGTTGACTATGGCTACACCTTC. It translates to CASSAGVDYGYTF. The variable domain in full, with the rest retrieved from reference TRBV9 and TRBJ1-2, is DSGVTQTPKHLITATGQRVTLRCSPRSGDLSVYWYQQSLDQGLQFLIQYYNGEERAKGNILERFSAQQFPDLHSELNLSSLELGDSALYFCASSAGVDYGYTFGSGTRLTVV.

This clone occurred once. J is TRBJ2-5 and V is TRBV6-5; D is possibly TRBD2 (7 bases). Germline CDR1 reads MNHEY; CDR2 reads SVGAGI. Trimming stripped 2 bases from V and 3 bases from J, with 16 bases between. The CDR3 totals 16 residues. In nucleotides, the CDR3 is TGTGCCAGCAGTTACAATGGGAGGGCAGGGGAAGAGACCCAGTACTTC. Its protein product is CASSYNGRAGEETQYF.

DNA for the CDR3: TGTGCCAGCAGGGTGGACAGGGGAGTTGAAAAACTGTTTTTT. Its protein is CASRVDRGVEKLFF. The genes are TRBV2 and TRBJ1-4, with TRBD1 matching over 9 bases. Losses at the gene ends were 6 bases for V and 7 bases for J; bases not matched to a gene: 6. This CDR3 is 14 amino acids long. Germline lookup yields CDR1 SNHLY and CDR2 FYNNEI. The entire variable domain, with the rest obtained from reference TRBV2 and TRBJ1-4, is as follows: EPEVTQTPSHQVTQMGQEVILRCVPISNHLYFYWYRQILGQKVEFLVSFYNNEISEKSEIFDDQFSVERPDGSNFTLKIRSTKLEDSAMYFCASRVDRGVEKLFFGSGTQLSVL.

A few counts support this clone. The chain carries TRBV7-2 and TRBJ2-7; D uncertain. This CDR3 spans 11 amino acids. CDR1 and CDR2 (germline): SGHTA, FQGNSA. With 5 bases removed from V and 2 bases from J, the gap between germline ends came to 4 bases. In DNA, the CDR3 is TGTGCCAGCAGCAAAACCTACGAGCAGTACTTC. It yields the protein CASSKTYEQYF.

The V gene is TRBV6-5, the J gene TRBJ1-2; D remains unclear. V was cut by 6 bases and J by 5 bases, with 13 bases left in between. The length of the CDR3 is 13 residues. In germline, CDR1 is MNHEY, CDR2 SVGAGI. This chain's CDR3 is CASRRLGEYGYTF. CDR3 nucleotides: TGTGCCAGCAGAAGACTTGGGGAGTATGGCTACACCTTC.

The V gene is TRBV6-5, the J gene TRBJ1-1; D is possibly TRBD1 (6 bases). Trimming shortened V by 6 bases and J by 3 bases, and 17 bases separated the two germline ends. The CDR3 consists of 15 residues. The germline CDR1 and CDR2 sequences are MNHEY and SVGAGI. The CDR3 loop is CASRGAGAGDTEAFF. The CDR3 DNA sequence: TGTGCCAGCAGGGGTGCGGGGGCCGGGGACACTGAAGCTTTCTTT.

This chain uses TRBV21-1 with TRBJ1-1; TRBD1 is the table's D call, not checked against the DNA. TRBV21-1 is tagged as a pseudogene. CDR3 length equals 14 residues. CDR3 coding DNA: TGTGCCAGCAGCAAAGCCAGGGAGAACACTGAAGCTTTCTTT. Encoded protein: CASSKARENTEAFF.

The gene calls are TRBV2 and TRBJ1-2; 8 bases fit TRBD1. This CDR3 spans 14 amino acids. Trimming at V came to 5 bases and at J to 4 bases, leaving 6 bases not matched to a gene. CDR1 is SNHLY and CDR2 is FYNNEI in the germline V gene. In nucleotides, the CDR3 is TGTGCCAGCAGTTCCGGGACAGGATCCTATGGCTACACCTTC. This codes for CASSSGTGSYGYTF.

This clone has only a few counts. This chain connects TRBV6-1 to TRBJ1-5; D ambiguous. Trimming pared 4 bases from V and 0 bases from J, leaving 7 bases between. The CDR3 spans 14 residues. Germline V CDR1 and CDR2: MNHNS, SASEGT. CDR3 nucleotides: TGTGCCAGCAGTGTGGCTTATAGCAATCAGCCCCAGCATTTT. It is translated as CASSVAYSNQPQHF.

This chain links TRBV9 with TRBJ2-4; 9 nucleotides agree with TRBD1. The V and J ends lost 2 bases and 0 bases, in that order; junction bases with no gene match: 3. CDR1 is SGDLS and CDR2 is YYNGEE in the germline V gene. The CDR3 extends over 16 amino acids. CDR3: CASSVRQGGAKNIQYF. The CDR3 DNA sequence: TGTGCCAGCAGCGTCAGACAGGGGGGAGCCAAAAACATTCAGTACTTC. Supplemented by reference TRBV9 and TRBJ2-4, the full variable domain reads DSGVTQTPKHLITATGQRVTLRCSPRSGDLSVYWYQQSLDQGLQFLIQYYNGEERAKGNILERFSAQQFPDLHSELNLSSLELGDSALYFCASSVRQGGAKNIQYFGAGTRLSVL.